This T cell receptor (beta chain) stems from a study of early T cells in non-severe SARS-CoV-2 infection. Across the whole study: The authors sequenced bulk RNA from unsorted whole blood, leaving chains unpaired.

The CDR3 extends over 13 amino acids. Germline lookup yields CDR1 MDHEN and CDR2 SYDVKM. Individual cDNA molecules received unique molecular identifiers. TCRdb fed the 5' RACE reads into MiXCR, producing one record per CDR3 protein. The table includes 88,000 or so distinct CDR3 sequences, 14% to 15% detected once. This clonotype was seen a handful of times. The junction departs from the called germline gene at one end, perhaps through a read error. The TCR was taken from an adult who was a healthcare worker with PCR-confirmed SARS-CoV-2 infection or an uninfected control (not recorded which). V and J are TRBV28 and TRBJ2-2; TRBD1 is a possible D gene (6 bases). Material for sequencing was whole blood. Here the CDR3 DNA reads TGTGCCAGCATCCCGAGGGACACCGGGGAGCTTTTTTTT. Amino acids: CASIPRDTGELFF.